This TCR beta chain was captured by sequencing in a study of CXCR3-negative and CXCR3-positive naive CD8 T cells. Points from the study as a whole: CXCR3-positive naive cells carried more hydrophobic TRB CDR3s than CXCR3-negative ones. Sequencing showed both naive subsets with comparably high diversity, and memory CD8+ cells much lower.

TRB cDNA was prepared as libraries by UMI-labeled 5' RACE. Reprocessing the 5' RACE reads, TCRdb reports a single entry for every CDR3 protein and omits DNA. This sample's table has 90,000 to 100,000 distinct CDR3 sequences. Regarding this clonotype: Antigen specificity is unknown.

Naive CD8+ T cells showed CD45RO-CCR7+CD27+CD95-. The germline gives CDR1 ENHRY, CDR2 SYGVKD. CDR3 size: 15 residues. The sequencing input was naive CXCR3+ CD8+ T cells from blood. Noted subset: CD45RO-CCR7+CD27+CD95- naive CD8+ T cells expressing CXCR3 (TNR3+). This rearrangement joins TRBV10-3 to TRBJ2-3; no DNA is available, so the TRBD1 call from TCRdb remains unchecked. The TCR comes from a human donor in good health. Some clones in this sample may be carry-over from other donors' samples. The CDR3 region is CAIMDRTGSTDTQYF.